This T cell receptor (beta chain) was sequenced during a study of beta chain features in type 1 diabetes. General observations from the study: Over-representation of high TCR-expressing cells was a possible consequence of cDNA sequencing. Among patients, naive, central memory and Treg TCRB repertoires appeared more similar than among healthy donors.

The entirety of the isolated RNA underwent reverse transcription, so expressed TCRB transcripts were sequenced. The table came from immunoSEQ multiplex PCR; TCRdb's copy has only in-frame clones and leaves some out. The sample lists 150,000 to 190,000 clones; around 8% were seen once. In its sample, this clone was seen many times. Its antigen is not identified. This TCR was sampled from a man in his late teens or twenties in good health. The sequenced sample consisted of central memory CD4+ T cells from blood.

CDR3 loop: CSVRTGGRNTGELFF. In DNA, the CDR3 is TGCAGCGTTAGAACAGGGGGCAGAAACACCGGGGAGCTGTTTTTT. V usage is TRBV29-1 and J usage is TRBJ2-2; TRBD1 matches at 9 bases. The ends lost 5 bases at V and 2 bases at J; junction bases unmatched: 6. This CDR3 spans 15 amino acids. Germline CDR1 SQVTM, CDR2 ANQGSEA.